The present TCR beta chain was sequenced within a study of cytomegalovirus exposure and HLA in healthy donors. The overall study: One earlier analysis, a look at about 179 million T cells, found some 120 million unique TCR beta sequences. Study outcomes and limitations: With further analysis later on, most CMV-associated TCR beta chains appeared HLA-restricted.

Comments on this clone: Its antigen is still unknown.

PCR used 60 Vbeta primers and 13 Jbeta primers. This table comes from immunoSEQ multiplex PCR, and its TCRdb copy is limited to in-frame clones, with some not included. The repertoire holds 160,000 or so clones, with roughly 80% as singletons. Specimen: PBMCs. This TCR derives from a male donor in good health and CMV-seropositive.

This chain's CDR3 is CASSQLAGTEAFF. The DNA of the CDR3 is TGTGCCAGCAGCCAGCTTGCAGGCACTGAAGCTTTCTTT. The chain is built from TRBV14 and TRBJ1-1; no firm D call. CDR1 is SGHDN and CDR2 is FVKESK in the germline V gene. The CDR3 sequence is 13 residues long. The V end lost 3 bases, the J end lost 4 bases, and 9 bases lay between the germline ends.